This paragraph reports one TCR beta chain. Antigen specificity is unknown. Assay used: immunoSEQ multiplex PCR; TCRdb lists only in-frame clones, some missing. The sample consists of tens of thousands of clones, 84% of them appearing once. Time point: pretreatment peripheral blood. Looked up from germline, CDR1 is MNHEY and CDR2 is SVGAGI. The CDR3 sequence is 12 residues long. V was shortened by 11 bases and J by 6 bases, with 16 bases between the two germline ends. This sample is drawn from a study of PD-L1 blockade in urothelial cancer. About the research overall: Male patients with bladder-origin urothelial cancer numbered about 90% of the roughly 29. Among blood samples, the median T cell count was 130,000 to 150,000. General study results and limits: Durable benefit was linked to greater 3-week expansion of tumor-associated blood clones.

The chain links TRBV6-5 to TRBJ2-5, with D perhaps TRBD1 (6 bases). Sequencing was performed on PBMCs, taken around atezolizumab (anti-PD-L1) treatment. The origin of this receptor is a man aged 55 to 70 with urothelial cancer. The CDR3 here is CASGGGGKTQYF. CDR3 nucleotides: TGTGCCTCAGGTGGGGGCGGAAAGACCCAGTACTTC.